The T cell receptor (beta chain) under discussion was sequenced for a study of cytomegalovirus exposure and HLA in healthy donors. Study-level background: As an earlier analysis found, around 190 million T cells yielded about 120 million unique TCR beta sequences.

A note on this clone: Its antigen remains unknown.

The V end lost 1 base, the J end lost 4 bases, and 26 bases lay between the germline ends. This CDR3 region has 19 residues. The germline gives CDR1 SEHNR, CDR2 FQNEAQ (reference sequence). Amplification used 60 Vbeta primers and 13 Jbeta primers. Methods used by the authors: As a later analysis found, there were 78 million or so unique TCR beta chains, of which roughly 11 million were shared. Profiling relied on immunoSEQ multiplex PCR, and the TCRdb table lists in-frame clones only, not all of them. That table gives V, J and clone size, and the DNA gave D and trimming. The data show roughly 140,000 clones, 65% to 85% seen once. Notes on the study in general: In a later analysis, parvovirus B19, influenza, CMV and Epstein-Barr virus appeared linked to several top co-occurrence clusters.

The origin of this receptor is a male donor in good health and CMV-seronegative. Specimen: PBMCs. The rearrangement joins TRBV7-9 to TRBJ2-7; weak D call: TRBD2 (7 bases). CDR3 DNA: TGTGCCAGCAGCTTAGTAGGGGGTGGAGCGGGACCCCACGGATACGAGCAGTACTTC. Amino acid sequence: CASSLVGGGAGPHGYEQYF.